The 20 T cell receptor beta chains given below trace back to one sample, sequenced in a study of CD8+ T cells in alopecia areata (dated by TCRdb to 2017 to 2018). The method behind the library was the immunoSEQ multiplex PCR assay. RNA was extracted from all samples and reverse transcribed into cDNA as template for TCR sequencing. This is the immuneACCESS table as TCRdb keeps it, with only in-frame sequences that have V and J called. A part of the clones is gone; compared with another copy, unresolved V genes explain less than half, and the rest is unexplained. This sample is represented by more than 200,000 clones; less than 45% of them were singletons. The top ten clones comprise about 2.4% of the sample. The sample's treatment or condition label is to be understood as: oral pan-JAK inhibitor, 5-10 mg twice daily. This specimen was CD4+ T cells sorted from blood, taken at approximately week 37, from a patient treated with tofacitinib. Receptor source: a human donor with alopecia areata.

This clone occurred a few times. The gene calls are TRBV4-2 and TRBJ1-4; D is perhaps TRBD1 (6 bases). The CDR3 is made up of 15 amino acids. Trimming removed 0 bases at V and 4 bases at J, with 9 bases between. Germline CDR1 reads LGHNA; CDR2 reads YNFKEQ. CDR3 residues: CASSQDGRGNEKLFF. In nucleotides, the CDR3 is TGTGCCAGCAGCCAAGATGGCAGGGGTAATGAAAAACTGTTTTTT.

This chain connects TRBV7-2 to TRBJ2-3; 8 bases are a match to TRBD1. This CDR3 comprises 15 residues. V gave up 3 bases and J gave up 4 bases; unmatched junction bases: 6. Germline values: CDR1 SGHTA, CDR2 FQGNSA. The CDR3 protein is CASSFDGQGADTQYF. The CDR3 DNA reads TGTGCCAGCAGCTTTGACGGACAGGGTGCAGATACGCAGTATTTT.

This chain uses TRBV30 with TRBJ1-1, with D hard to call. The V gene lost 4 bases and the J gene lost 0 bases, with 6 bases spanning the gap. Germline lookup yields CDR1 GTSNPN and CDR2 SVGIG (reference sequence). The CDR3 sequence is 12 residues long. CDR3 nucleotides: TGTGCCTGGATGAACATGAACACTGAAGCTTTCTTT. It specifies CAWMNMNTEAFF.

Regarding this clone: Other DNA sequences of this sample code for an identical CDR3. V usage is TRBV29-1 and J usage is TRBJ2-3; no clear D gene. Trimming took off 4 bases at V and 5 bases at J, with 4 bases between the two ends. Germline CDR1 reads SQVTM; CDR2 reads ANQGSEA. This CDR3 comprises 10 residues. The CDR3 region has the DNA TGCAGCGTTGGGGAAGATACGCAGTATTTT. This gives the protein CSVGEDTQYF.

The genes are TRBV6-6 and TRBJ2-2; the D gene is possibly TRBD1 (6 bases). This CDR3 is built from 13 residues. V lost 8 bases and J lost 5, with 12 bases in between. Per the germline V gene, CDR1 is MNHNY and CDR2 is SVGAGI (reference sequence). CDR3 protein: CASDRLRTGELFF. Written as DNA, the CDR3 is TGTGCCAGCGACAGGCTGAGGACCGGGGAGCTGTTTTTT.

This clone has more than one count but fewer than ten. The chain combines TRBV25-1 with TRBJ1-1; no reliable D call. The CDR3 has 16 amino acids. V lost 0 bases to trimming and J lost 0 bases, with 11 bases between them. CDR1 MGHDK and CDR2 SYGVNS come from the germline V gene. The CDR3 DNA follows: TGTGCCAGCAGTGAATATGGTGGCAGTATGAACACTGAAGCTTTCTTT. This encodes CASSEYGGSMNTEAFF.

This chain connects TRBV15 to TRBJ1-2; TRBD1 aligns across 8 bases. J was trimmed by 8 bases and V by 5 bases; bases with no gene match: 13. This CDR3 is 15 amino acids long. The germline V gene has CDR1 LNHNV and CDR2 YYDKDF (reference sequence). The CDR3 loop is CATSSGQGAGWGYTF. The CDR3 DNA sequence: TGTGCCACCAGCTCTGGGCAGGGGGCCGGGTGGGGCTACACCTTC.

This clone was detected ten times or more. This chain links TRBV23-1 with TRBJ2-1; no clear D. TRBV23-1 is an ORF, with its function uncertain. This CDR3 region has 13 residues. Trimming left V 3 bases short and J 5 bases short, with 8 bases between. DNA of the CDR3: TGCGCCAGCAGTCAGCCTCGCGACAATGAGCAGTTCTTC. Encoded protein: CASSQPRDNEQFF.

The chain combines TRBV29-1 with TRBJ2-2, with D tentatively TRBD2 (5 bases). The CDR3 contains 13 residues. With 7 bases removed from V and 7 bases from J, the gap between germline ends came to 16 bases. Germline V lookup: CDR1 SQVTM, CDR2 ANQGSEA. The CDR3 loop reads CSARGTWGGELFF. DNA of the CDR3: TGCAGCGCCCGGGGTACATGGGGCGGGGAGCTGTTTTTT.

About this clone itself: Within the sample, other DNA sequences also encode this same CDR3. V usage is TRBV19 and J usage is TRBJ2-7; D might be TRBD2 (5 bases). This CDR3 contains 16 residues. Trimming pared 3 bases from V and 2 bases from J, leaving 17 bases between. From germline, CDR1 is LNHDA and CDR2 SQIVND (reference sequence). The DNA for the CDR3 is TGTGCCAGTAGTATCCCCTCGAGGAGCGGAGCCTACGAGCAGTACTTC. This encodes CASSIPSRSGAYEQYF. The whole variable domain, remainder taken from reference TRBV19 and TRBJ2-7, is DGGITQSPKYLFRKEGQNVTLSCEQNLNHDAMYWYRQDPGQGLRLIYYSQIVNDFQKGDIAEGYSVSREKKESFPLTVTSAQKNPTAFYLCASSIPSRSGAYEQYFGPGTRLTVT.

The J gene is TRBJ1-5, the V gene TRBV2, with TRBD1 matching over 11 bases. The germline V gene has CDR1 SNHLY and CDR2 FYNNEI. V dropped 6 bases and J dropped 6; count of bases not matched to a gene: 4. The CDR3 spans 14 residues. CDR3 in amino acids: CASSGTGGRQPQHF. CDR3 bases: TGTGCCAGCAGCGGGACAGGGGGTCGTCAGCCCCAGCATTTT.

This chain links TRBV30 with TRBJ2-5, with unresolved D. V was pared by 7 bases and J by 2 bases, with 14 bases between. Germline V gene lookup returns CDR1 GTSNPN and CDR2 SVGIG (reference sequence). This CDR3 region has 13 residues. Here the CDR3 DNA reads TGTGCCTCCGGACGGAGCCAACAAGAGACCCAGTACTTC. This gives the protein CASGRSQQETQYF.

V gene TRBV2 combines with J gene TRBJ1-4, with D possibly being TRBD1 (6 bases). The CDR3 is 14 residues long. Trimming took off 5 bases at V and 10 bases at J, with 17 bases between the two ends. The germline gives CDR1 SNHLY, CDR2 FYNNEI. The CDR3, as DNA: TGTGCCAGCAGTCCCGGGGGGCCGACAGGAAAACTGTTTTTT. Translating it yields CASSPGGPTGKLFF. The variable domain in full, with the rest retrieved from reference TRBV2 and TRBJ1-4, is EPEVTQTPSHQVTQMGQEVILRCVPISNHLYFYWYRQILGQKVEFLVSFYNNEISEKSEIFDDQFSVERPDGSNFTLKIRSTKLEDSAMYFCASSPGGPTGKLFFGSGTQLSVL.

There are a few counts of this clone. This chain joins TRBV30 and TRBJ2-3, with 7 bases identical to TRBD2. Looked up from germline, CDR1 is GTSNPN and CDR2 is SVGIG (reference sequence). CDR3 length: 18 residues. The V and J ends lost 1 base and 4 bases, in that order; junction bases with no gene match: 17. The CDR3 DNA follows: TGTGCCTGGAGTGCGAAGCTAGGACTAGTATCTGGTTCAGATACGCAGTATTTT. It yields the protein CAWSAKLGLVSGSDTQYF. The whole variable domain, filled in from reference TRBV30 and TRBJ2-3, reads SQTIHQWPATLVQPVGSPLSLECTVEGTSNPNLYWYRQAAGRGLQLLFYSVGIGQISSEVPQNLSASRPQDRQFILSSKKLLLSDSGFYLCAWSAKLGLVSGSDTQYFGPGTRLTVL.

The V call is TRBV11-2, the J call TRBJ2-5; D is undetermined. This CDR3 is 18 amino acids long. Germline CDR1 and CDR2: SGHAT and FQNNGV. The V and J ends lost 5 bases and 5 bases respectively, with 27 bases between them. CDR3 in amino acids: CASSAHTNSLNQWETQYF. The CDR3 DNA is TGTGCCAGCAGCGCCCACACCAACTCACTCAACCAGTGGGAGACCCAGTACTTC.

The CDR3 loop reads CSGGQETQYF. The CDR3 bases are TGCAGTGGGGGGCAAGAGACCCAGTACTTC. The rearrangement joins TRBV20-1 to TRBJ2-5; D may correspond to TRBD1 or TRBD2 (5 bases each). Trimming shortened V by 7 bases and J by 2 bases, and 5 bases separated the two germline ends. CDR3 length: 10 amino acids. Germline V lookup: CDR1 DFQATT, CDR2 SNEGSKA (reference sequence).

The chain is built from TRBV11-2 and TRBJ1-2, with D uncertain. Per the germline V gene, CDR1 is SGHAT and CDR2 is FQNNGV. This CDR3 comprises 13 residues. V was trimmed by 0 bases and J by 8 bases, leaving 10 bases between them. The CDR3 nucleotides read TGTGCCAGCAGCTTAGATCCTCGGTCGGGCTACACCTTC. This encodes CASSLDPRSGYTF. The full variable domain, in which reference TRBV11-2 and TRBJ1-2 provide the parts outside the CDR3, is EAGVAQSPRYKIIEKRQSVAFWCNPISGHATLYWYQQILGQGPKLLIQFQNNGVVDDSQLPKDRFSAERLKGVDSTLKIQPAKLEDSAVYLCASSLDPRSGYTFGSGTRLTVV.

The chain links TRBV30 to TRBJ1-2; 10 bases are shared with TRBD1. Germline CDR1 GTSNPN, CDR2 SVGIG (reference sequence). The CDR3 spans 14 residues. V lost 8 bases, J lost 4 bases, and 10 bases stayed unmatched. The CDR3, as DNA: TGTGCCGCTGACAGGGGGCGGTTAGGCTATGGCTACACCTTC. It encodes CAADRGRLGYGYTF.

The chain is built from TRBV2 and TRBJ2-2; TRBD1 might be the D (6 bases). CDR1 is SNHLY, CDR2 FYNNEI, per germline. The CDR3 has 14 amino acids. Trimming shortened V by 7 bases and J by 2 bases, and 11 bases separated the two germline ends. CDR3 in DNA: TGTGCCAGCACCGGACAGACAAACACCGGGGAGCTGTTTTTT. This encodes CASTGQTNTGELFF.

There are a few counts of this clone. This CDR3 reads CASSLFTSGSGETQYF. DNA of the CDR3: TGTGCCAGCAGCTTATTTACTAGCGGGAGCGGGGAGACCCAGTACTTC. V gene TRBV7-2 combines with J gene TRBJ2-5; 11 bases align to TRBD2. From germline, CDR1 is SGHTA and CDR2 FQGNSA. The junction had 7 bases not matched to a gene; V was cut back by 2 bases and J by 5 bases. This CDR3 contains 16 residues.